Listed here are 20 T cell receptor beta chains from one sample, sequenced in a study of regulatory T cells in long-lasting Graves disease. The time point here: persistent/refractory GD, antithyroid drugs over 5 years with positive TRAb. The TCR library used RNA extracted from PBMCs. Building the TCR beta libraries relied on iRepertoire HTBI primers, and CDR3 regions underwent Arm-PCR. MiXCR was run by TCRdb on the multiplex PCR reads, yielding one entry per CDR3 protein. The sample has 700,000 or so distinct CDR3 sequences; around 30% are singletons. The source material was peripheral blood mononuclear cells (PBMCs), sampled when the disease was refractory, from a patient treated with antithyroid drugs. Source of these receptors: a female donor with Graves disease.

This clonotype was detected many times. The chain combines TRBV11-2 with TRBJ1-1, with 9 positions matching TRBD1. The CDR3 sequence is 17 residues long. The J segment lost 2 bases and the V segment lost 4 bases, leaving 11 bases of the junction unmatched. Germline loops: CDR1 SGHAT, CDR2 FQNNGV. In nucleotides, the CDR3 is TGTGCCAGCAGCTCCAGATACAGGGGGCGACTTAACACTGAAGCTTTCTTT. This gives the protein CASSSRYRGRLNTEAFF.

The V gene is TRBV19, the J gene TRBJ1-1, with a possible D match to TRBD1 (6 bases). Germline V lookup: CDR1 LNHDA, CDR2 SQIVND (reference sequence). V lost 4 bases, J lost 2 bases, and 14 bases lay in between. The CDR3 runs 15 residues. The CDR3, as DNA: TGTGCCAGTAGTACTACCGGGACAACTAACACTGAAGCTTTCTTT. This translates into CASSTTGTTNTEAFF.

This clonotype was detected a few times. The V and J genes are TRBV20-1 and TRBJ1-5, with D maybe TRBD1 (6 bases). Trimming removed 2 bases from V and 5 bases from J, with 13 bases in between. Germline V gene data show CDR1 as DFQATT and CDR2 as SNEGSKA (reference sequence). The CDR3 spans 14 residues. CDR3 in amino acids: CSARPLTGDQPQHF. CDR3 DNA: TGCAGTGCTAGACCCCTGACAGGTGATCAGCCCCAGCATTTT.

This clonotype was seen ten or more times. The chain carries TRBV2 and TRBJ1-5; D remains unclear. The V and J ends lost 4 bases and 1 base respectively, with 11 bases between them. The CDR3 contains 15 residues. From germline, CDR1 is SNHLY and CDR2 FYNNEI. In DNA form, the CDR3 reads TGTGCCAGCAGTGCAACAGTCGGCAGCAATCAGCCCCAGCATTTT. Protein: CASSATVGSNQPQHF.

The genes are TRBV11-2 and TRBJ1-2, with 10 bases that match TRBD1. V dropped 6 bases and J dropped 8; count of bases not matched to a gene: 9. Germline V gene lookup returns CDR1 SGHAT and CDR2 FQNNGV. The CDR3 contains 14 residues. The CDR3 is CASRQTGTGDGYTF. The DNA for the CDR3 is TGTGCCAGCAGGCAAACCGGGACAGGGGACGGCTACACCTTC.

The V call is TRBV20-1, the J call TRBJ2-2; unclear D gene. The CDR3 totals 14 residues. Looked up from germline, CDR1 is DFQATT and CDR2 is SNEGSKA (reference sequence). V shed 1 base and J shed 4 bases, with 10 bases lying between them. In nucleotides, the CDR3 is TGCAGTGCTAGAGTCCAGTTCAGCACCGGGGAGCTGTTTTTT. It yields the protein CSARVQFSTGELFF.

CDR3 region: CSASTSGSYNEQFF. The CDR3 coding sequence is TGCAGTGCTAGCACTAGCGGGTCCTACAATGAGCAGTTCTTC. The gene calls are TRBV20-1 and TRBJ2-1, with TRBD2 matching over 9 bases. CDR3 size: 14 residues. The J segment lost 1 base and the V segment lost 3 bases, leaving 1 base of the junction unmatched. Germline V gene lookup returns CDR1 DFQATT and CDR2 SNEGSKA (reference sequence).

The chain uses TRBV19 and TRBJ1-2; 7 positions agree with TRBD1. J gave up 5 bases and V 6 bases, and 3 bases lay outside the gene matches. The length of the CDR3 is 12 residues. Germline V gives CDR1 LNHDA, CDR2 SQIVND (reference sequence). The CDR3 spells CASRNRGYGYTF. The CDR3 DNA sequence: TGTGCCAGTAGAAACAGGGGATATGGCTACACCTTC.

The V call is TRBV19, the J call TRBJ2-2; no clear D gene. Trimming shortened V by 5 bases and J by 5 bases, and 12 bases separated the two germline ends. Germline V gene lookup returns CDR1 LNHDA and CDR2 SQIVND (reference sequence). The CDR3 consists of 14 residues. The CDR3 reads CASSDTQFTGELFF. The CDR3 DNA is TGTGCCAGTAGTGATACACAATTTACCGGGGAGCTGTTTTTT.

The J gene is TRBJ1-3, the V gene TRBV7-3; D unclear. Trimming removed 7 bases from V and 0 bases from J, with 13 bases in between. The CDR3 has 15 amino acids. Germline CDR1 reads SGHTA; CDR2 reads FQGTGA. The CDR3 loop reads CASIPWPGSGNTIYF. CDR3 DNA sequence: TGTGCCAGCATCCCGTGGCCAGGCTCTGGAAACACCATATATTTT.

This chain links TRBV6-1 with TRBJ1-1; D ambiguous. The V and J ends lost 6 bases and 11 bases respectively, with 19 bases between them. The CDR3 covers 13 residues. CDR1 is MNHNS, CDR2 SASEGT, per germline. The CDR3 coding sequence is TGTGCCAGCAGCCTCAGACGGACGGATGGGGCTTTCTTT. Amino acids: CASSLRRTDGAFF.

The chain recombines TRBV9 with TRBJ1-1; 7 nucleotides match TRBD1. With V trimmed by 3 bases and J by 3 bases, 11 bases remained unmatched. This CDR3 is 16 amino acids long. Per germline, CDR1 SGDLS and CDR2 YYNGEE. The DNA of the CDR3 is TGTGCCAGCAGCGCCGACAGGGTTCGTGGGGACACTGAAGCTTTCTTT. Translated, it gives CASSADRVRGDTEAFF.

V and J are TRBV19 and TRBJ1-1; the D gene is possibly TRBD1 (6 bases). CDR1 and CDR2 from the germline V gene are LNHDA and SQIVND (reference sequence). The CDR3 contains 13 residues. Trimming removed 5 bases at V and 3 bases at J, with 10 bases between. Written as DNA, the CDR3 is TGTGCCAGTAGTCGGAAGGGGGACACTGAAGCTTTCTTT. This gives the protein CASSRKGDTEAFF.

The chain is built from TRBV30 and TRBJ2-2, with TRBD2 matching 7 bases. The length of the CDR3 is 14 residues. J gave up 5 bases and V 5 bases, and 8 bases lay outside the gene matches. Germline V gene sequence: CDR1 GTSNPN, CDR2 SVGIG (reference sequence). The CDR3 spells CAWCLREVTGELFF. The DNA of the CDR3 is TGTGCCTGGTGTCTCCGGGAGGTGACCGGGGAGCTGTTTTTT.

In this sample, this clonotype turned up a few times. The chain joins TRBV20-1 to TRBJ2-5, with 7 bases fitting TRBD2. The junction had 10 bases not matched to a gene; V was cut back by 6 bases and J by 3 bases. The CDR3 loop spans 14 amino acids. Germline lookup yields CDR1 DFQATT and CDR2 SNEGSKA (reference sequence). CDR3 amino acids: CSAPIYGREETQYF. CDR3 sequence (DNA): TGCAGTGCCCCAATTTATGGGAGGGAAGAGACCCAGTACTTC.

This clonotype came up a few times. The rearrangement links TRBV6-4 to TRBJ2-2; 7 bases match TRBD2. The CDR3 is made up of 16 amino acids. Unmatched junction bases numbered 7, after V lost 6 bases and J lost 0 bases. In germline, CDR1 is MRHNA, CDR2 SNTAGT. CDR3 DNA sequence: TGTGCCAGCAGGTCTGGGGGGGGAGCGAACACCGGGGAGCTGTTTTTT. It yields the protein CASRSGGGANTGELFF.

This chain links TRBV18 with TRBJ1-1; D uncertain. CDR1 KGHSH and CDR2 LQKENI come from the germline V gene. The CDR3 is 12 residues long. With 5 bases removed from V and 1 base from J, the gap between germline ends came to 5 bases. In DNA form, the CDR3 reads TGTGCCAGCTCAACAAAGAACACTGAAGCTTTCTTT. Translation: CASSTKNTEAFF.

V is TRBV3-1 and J is TRBJ2-6; D is perhaps TRBD1 or TRBD2 (5 bases each). This CDR3 comprises 15 residues. Germline values: CDR1 LGHDT, CDR2 YNNKEL (reference sequence). With 0 bases removed from V and 4 bases from J, the gap between germline ends came to 7 bases. The CDR3 here is CASSQEGVGANVLTF. CDR3 nucleotide sequence: TGTGCCAGCAGCCAAGAGGGGGTCGGGGCCAACGTCCTGACTTTC.

CDR3 bases: TGTGCCAGCTCACCACGCGGCACGGGACAGGGATTTACTGGCTACACCTTC. Protein sequence: CASSPRGTGQGFTGYTF. V usage is TRBV18 and J usage is TRBJ1-2, with TRBD1 matching over 9 bases. Unmatched junction bases numbered 13, after V lost 1 base and J lost 7 bases. Germline CDR1 and CDR2: KGHSH and LQKENI. This CDR3 has 17 residues.

This clonotype came up many times. This chain links TRBV29-1 with TRBJ2-7, with 9 nucleotides matching TRBD1. Unmatched junction bases numbered 6, after V lost 6 bases and J lost 0 bases. Germline-derived CDR1 and CDR2 are SQVTM and ANQGSEA. CDR3 length equals 14 residues. The CDR3 is CSVEQGAGSYEQYF. The DNA for the CDR3 is TGCAGCGTCGAACAGGGGGCGGGCTCCTACGAGCAGTACTTC.